This record looks at one TCR beta chain sequence and its context. The entry originates in a study of T cell changes during pregnancy in multiple sclerosis. Sequenced by immunoSEQ multiplex PCR; TCRdb stores in-frame clones only, minus some. Of some 83,000 clones detected, 90% to 95% appear once; the ten largest clones hold around 3.3%. With V trimmed by 7 bases and J by 9 bases, 13 bases remained unmatched. The CDR3 loop spans 14 amino acids. CDR1 and CDR2 from the germline V gene are SGHDT and YYEEEE. Sequencing used PBMCs, obtained in the first trimester of pregnancy. The chain links TRBV5-6 to TRBJ2-3; TRBD2 matches 8 bases. The sequence was collected from a female donor in good health, serving as a control in a pregnancy study. Some clones in this sample may be carry-over from other donors' samples. CDR3: CASGHAGTSRTQYF. In nucleotides, the CDR3 is TGTGCCAGCGGTCACGCCGGGACTAGTCGAACGCAGTATTTT.